Listed here are 27 T cell receptor beta chains from one sample, sequenced in a study of blood T cell repertoires in COVID-19. Using immunoSEQ multiplex PCR, the repertoire was profiled, and TCRdb retains in-frame clones only, with some absent. The sample shows hundreds of thousands of clones, about 90% of them seen only once. Material: peripheral blood. The source is a young man with COVID-19, enrolled during active disease.

The CDR3 DNA sequence: TGTGCCAGCAGCCGAGATAGGGGACAGGGTCATGGCTACACCTTC. Its protein is CASSRDRGQGHGYTF. V and J are TRBV4-2 and TRBJ1-2; 9 bases are a match to TRBD1. V trimming: 4 bases; J trimming: 6 bases; junction bases outside the gene matches: 9. CDR3 length: 15 amino acids. Germline-derived CDR1 and CDR2 are LGHNA and YNFKEQ.

This chain links TRBV25-1 with TRBJ1-1, with a possible D match to TRBD1 (5 bases). CDR3 length: 14 amino acids. Germline V gene lookup returns CDR1 MGHDK and CDR2 SYGVNS. V was shortened by 7 bases and J by 6 bases, with 18 bases between the two germline ends. The CDR3 spells CASKPAQAGAEAFF. The CDR3 nucleotides read TGTGCCAGCAAGCCGGCGCAGGCGGGGGCTGAAGCTTTCTTT. Full variable domain (missing parts from reference TRBV25-1 and TRBJ1-1): EADIYQTPRYLVIGTGKKITLECSQTMGHDKMYWYQQDPGMELHLIHYSYGVNSTEKGDLSSESTVSRIRTEHFPLTLESARPSHTSQYLCASKPAQAGAEAFFGQGTRLTVV.

The chain has TRBV7-8 and TRBJ2-5; 7 positions agree with TRBD2. Germline assignment: CDR1 SGHVS and CDR2 FQNEAQ. V lost 8 bases and J lost 3; bases outside the gene matches: 6. The length of the CDR3 is 13 residues. The CDR3 DNA sequence: TGTGCCAGCCAAGCGGGGCGGAAAGAGACCCAGTACTTC. This gives the protein CASQAGRKETQYF. Based on the CDR3 plus reference TRBV7-8 and TRBJ2-5, the full variable domain is GAGVSQSPRYKVAKRGQDVALRCDPISGHVSLFWYQQALGQGPEFLTYFQNEAQLDKSGLPSDRFFAERPEGSVSTLKIQRTQQEDSAVYLCASQAGRKETQYFGPGTRLLVL.

The chain uses TRBV7-8 and TRBJ2-1; 9 nucleotides align to TRBD1. The CDR3 is 18 residues long. Germline V gives CDR1 SGHVS, CDR2 FQNEAQ. The junction had 13 bases not matched to a gene; V was cut back by 0 bases and J by 7 bases. CDR3 sequence: CASSLARVPGQGKNEQFF. CDR3 nucleotide sequence: TGTGCCAGCAGCTTAGCAAGAGTTCCGGGACAGGGTAAAAATGAGCAGTTCTTC.

The chain has TRBV9 and TRBJ2-7, with TRBD1 matching over 7 bases. With 1 base clipped from V and 2 bases from J, the junction kept 6 bases outside the gene matches. The CDR3 consists of 15 residues. Germline V gene sequence: CDR1 SGDLS, CDR2 YYNGEE. The CDR3 DNA reads as TGTGCCAGCAGCGTAAGAGGGGGCAACGCCTACGAGCAGTACTTC. Protein: CASSVRGGNAYEQYF.

The J gene is TRBJ2-1, the V gene TRBV2; D gene uncertain. The V gene's germline CDR1 is SNHLY and CDR2 FYNNEI. The CDR3 covers 13 residues. Trimming cost V 4 bases and J 3 bases, with 7 bases left between them. The CDR3 sequence: CASSGGFYNEQFF. The CDR3 DNA follows: TGTGCCAGCAGTGGCGGATTCTACAATGAGCAGTTCTTC.

This clone was recorded only once. This chain uses TRBV20-1 with TRBJ2-1; 9 bases are shared with TRBD2. Germline lookup yields CDR1 DFQATT and CDR2 SNEGSKA (reference sequence). Unmatched junction bases numbered 1, after V lost 6 bases and J lost 7 bases. The CDR3 spans 11 residues. The CDR3 sequence is CSASGRNEQFF. The CDR3 region has the DNA TGCAGTGCGAGCGGGAGGAATGAGCAGTTCTTC.

The chain employs TRBV9 and TRBJ2-2, with 7 bases that match TRBD2. V trimming: 0 bases; J trimming: 6 bases; junction bases outside the gene matches: 11. Per the germline V gene, CDR1 is SGDLS and CDR2 is YYNGEE. There are 17 residues in the CDR3. Here the CDR3 reads CASSVEGRPREAGELFF. CDR3 nucleotides: TGTGCCAGCAGCGTAGAGGGACGGCCTCGGGAGGCCGGGGAGCTGTTTTTT. Full variable domain (outside the CDR3, taken from reference TRBV9 and TRBJ2-2): DSGVTQTPKHLITATGQRVTLRCSPRSGDLSVYWYQQSLDQGLQFLIQYYNGEERAKGNILERFSAQQFPDLHSELNLSSLELGDSALYFCASSVEGRPREAGELFFGEGSRLTVL.

The V call is TRBV7-6, the J call TRBJ2-7; TRBD2 matches 13 bases. Germline CDR1 is SGHVS and CDR2 is FNYEAQ. This CDR3 has 17 amino acids. V lost 5 bases to trimming and J lost 3 bases; unmatched junction nucleotides: 10. The CDR3 loop reads CASSGGTSGNSYYEQYF. The CDR3, as DNA: TGTGCCAGCAGCGGAGGGACTAGCGGGAACTCCTACTACGAGCAGTACTTC.

This clone was seen only once. The gene calls are TRBV12-1 and TRBJ2-1; the table names TRBD1, a call not compared with the DNA. TRBV12-1 is a pseudogene. This CDR3 is built from 18 residues. DNA of the CDR3: TGTGCCAGCAGCTTTGAGCGCAGGGACAGGGGACCTTACAATGAGCAGTTCTTC. Protein sequence: CASSFERRDRGPYNEQFF.

This clone came up once. The chain recombines TRBV19 with TRBJ2-1, with 12 bases aligning to TRBD2. The CDR3 covers 15 residues. CDR1 and CDR2 (germline): LNHDA, SQIVND (reference sequence). The V and J ends lost 7 bases and 10 bases, in that order; junction bases with no gene match: 11. This chain's CDR3 is CASTSPGLAGREQFF. Here the CDR3 DNA reads TGTGCCAGTACCTCTCCCGGACTAGCGGGACGAGAGCAGTTCTTC.

Concerning this clone: The sample has other DNA sequences that encode this CDR3 too. The rearrangement uses TRBV29-1 and TRBJ1-2; no definite D call. Germline lookup yields CDR1 SQVTM and CDR2 ANQGSEA. There are 13 residues in the CDR3. Trimming took off 0 bases at V and 3 bases at J, with 8 bases between the two ends. The CDR3 is CSVEEGGYYGYTF. The CDR3 DNA sequence: TGCAGCGTTGAAGAGGGAGGCTACTATGGCTACACCTTC.

CDR3 coding DNA: TGTGCCAGCAGCTTAACCCCGGGACTAGCGGAGACCCAGTACTTC. Its translation: CASSLTPGLAETQYF. The V and J genes are TRBV7-3 and TRBJ2-5, with TRBD2 matching 10 bases. The CDR3 extends over 15 amino acids. Germline V gene lookup returns CDR1 SGHTA and CDR2 FQGTGA. V lost 0 bases to trimming and J lost 5 bases; unmatched junction nucleotides: 3.

In this sample, this clone turned up a few times. V usage is TRBV6-5 and J usage is TRBJ2-3, with 8 bases fitting TRBD1. Germline values: CDR1 MNHEY, CDR2 SVGAGI. The CDR3 is 15 amino acids. Trimming at V came to 8 bases and at J to 1 base, leaving 8 bases not matched to a gene. The CDR3: CASQSRQGRTDTQYF. CDR3 DNA sequence: TGTGCCAGCCAATCCAGACAGGGGCGCACAGATACGCAGTATTTT.

The J gene is TRBJ1-1, the V gene TRBV19; weak D call: TRBD1 (5 bases). The V and J ends lost 0 bases and 6 bases respectively, with 14 bases between them. This CDR3 contains 15 residues. Germline V CDR1 and CDR2: LNHDA, SQIVND (reference sequence). The CDR3 nucleotides are TGTGCCAGTAGTATAGATTTGGGGCTTCTCTCTGAAGCTTTCTTT. Amino acids: CASSIDLGLLSEAFF. Full variable domain (rest looked up from reference TRBV19 and TRBJ1-1): DGGITQSPKYLFRKEGQNVTLSCEQNLNHDAMYWYRQDPGQGLRLIYYSQIVNDFQKGDIAEGYSVSREKKESFPLTVTSAQKNPTAFYLCASSIDLGLLSEAFFGQGTRLTVV.

The chain couples TRBV5-1 to TRBJ2-2; 9 nucleotides line up with TRBD2. Germline values: CDR1 SGHRS, CDR2 YFSETQ. Trimming removed 4 bases from V and 9 bases from J; junction bases left unmatched: 10. The CDR3 sequence is 15 residues long. CDR3 sequence: CASSRGTSQGRELFF. CDR3 nucleotides: TGCGCCAGCAGCCGTGGGACTAGCCAGGGCCGGGAGCTGTTTTTT.

This sequence joins TRBV19 and TRBJ2-5; 12 bases are shared with TRBD2. The junction had 1 base not matched to a gene; V was cut back by 9 bases and J by 2 bases. The CDR3 loop spans 13 amino acids. Looked up from germline, CDR1 is LNHDA and CDR2 is SQIVND (reference sequence). Here the CDR3 DNA reads TGTGCCAGCGGGACTAGCGGGCAAGAGACCCAGTACTTC. Translating it yields CASGTSGQETQYF.

This chain joins TRBV11-2 and TRBJ2-3; the D gene is possibly TRBD1 (5 bases). Germline V CDR1 and CDR2: SGHAT, FQNNGV. This CDR3 contains 11 residues. V was cut by 1 base and J by 13 bases, with 9 bases left in between. The CDR3 sequence is CASSLAGLEYF. Written as DNA, the CDR3 is TGTGCCAGCAGCTTAGCAGGGCTGGAGTATTTT.

The CDR3 sequence: CASSRGQGESNTEAFF. In DNA, the CDR3 is TGTGCCAGCTCACGTGGACAGGGGGAATCAAACACTGAAGCTTTCTTT. The J gene is TRBJ1-1, the V gene TRBV18; 10 bases match TRBD1. The CDR3 extends over 16 amino acids. Germline CDR1 and CDR2: KGHSH and LQKENI. V lost 4 bases and J lost 2; bases outside the gene matches: 7.

This clone was observed a handful of times. This chain uses TRBV12-3 or TRBV12-4 with TRBJ1-1; no definite D call. The CDR3 consists of 13 residues. The V end was cut by 7 bases, the J end by 6 bases, with 15 bases between. DNA for the CDR3: TGTGCCAGCACCAAAGGCCAGCGGGCTGAAGCTTTCTTT. Its protein product is CASTKGQRAEAFF.

The chain recombines TRBV11-3 with TRBJ2-5; 9 bases map to TRBD2. The germline CDR1 and CDR2 sequences are SGHNT and YENEEA. There are 16 residues in the CDR3. Unmatched junction bases numbered 13, after V lost 6 bases and J lost 5 bases. CDR3 residues: CASSVDWRGGRETQYF. CDR3 nucleotide sequence: TGTGCCAGCAGTGTCGACTGGCGGGGGGGCCGGGAGACCCAGTACTTC.

This chain links TRBV6-4 with TRBJ1-6, with TRBD1 matching 8 bases. V lost 10 bases to trimming and J lost 6 bases; unmatched junction nucleotides: 20. Germline V gene lookup returns CDR1 MRHNA and CDR2 SNTAGT. The CDR3 is 18 amino acids. CDR3 DNA: TGTGCCACCAAAAGTGTGTTGAGGGACAGGCCTTTTAATTCACCCCTCCACTTT. It specifies CATKSVLRDRPFNSPLHF.

This chain links TRBV27 with TRBJ2-5; 10 bases are shared with TRBD2. V shed 0 bases and J 4 bases; nucleotides not matched to a gene: 8. CDR3 size: 17 residues. Germline V lookup: CDR1 MNHEY, CDR2 SMNVEV (reference sequence). The CDR3 nucleotides are TGTGCCAGCAGTTTATCGACCCTAGCGGGAGTCGGAGAGACCCAGTACTTC. Translated, it gives CASSLSTLAGVGETQYF.

The gene calls are TRBV11-2 and TRBJ2-7; D ambiguous. Trimming took 4 bases from V and 2 from J, leaving 12 bases between them. CDR1 is SGHAT, CDR2 FQNNGV, per germline. The length of the CDR3 is 14 residues. The CDR3 DNA reads as TGTGCCAGCAGCTCACCGACACGTCCCTACGAGCAGTACTTC. Translation: CASSSPTRPYEQYF.

The chain has TRBV18 and TRBJ1-2, with D hard to call. CDR3 length: 13 amino acids. V dropped 2 bases and J dropped 8 bases, with 12 bases sitting between them. The germline V gene has CDR1 KGHSH and CDR2 LQKENI. The CDR3 region is CASSPYYEEGYTF. As DNA, the CDR3 is TGTGCCAGCTCACCATATTACGAGGAAGGCTACACCTTC.

The V and J genes are TRBV19 and TRBJ1-4, with 8 bases that match TRBD1. Losses at the gene ends were 4 bases for V and 3 bases for J; bases not matched to a gene: 1. The V gene's germline CDR1 is LNHDA and CDR2 SQIVND (reference sequence). The CDR3 is 14 amino acids. CDR3: CASSKGQANEKLFF. CDR3 bases: TGTGCCAGTAGTAAGGGACAGGCTAATGAAAAACTGTTTTTT.

The chain carries TRBV27 and TRBJ2-7; weak D call: TRBD2 (5 bases). Germline V gene lookup returns CDR1 MNHEY and CDR2 SMNVEV (reference sequence). The CDR3 loop spans 13 amino acids. V was clipped by 6 bases and J by 3 bases, with 12 bases between them. For the CDR3, the DNA is TGTGCCAGCAGCTACCGGACTTTCTACGAGCAGTACTTC. Protein: CASSYRTFYEQYF.